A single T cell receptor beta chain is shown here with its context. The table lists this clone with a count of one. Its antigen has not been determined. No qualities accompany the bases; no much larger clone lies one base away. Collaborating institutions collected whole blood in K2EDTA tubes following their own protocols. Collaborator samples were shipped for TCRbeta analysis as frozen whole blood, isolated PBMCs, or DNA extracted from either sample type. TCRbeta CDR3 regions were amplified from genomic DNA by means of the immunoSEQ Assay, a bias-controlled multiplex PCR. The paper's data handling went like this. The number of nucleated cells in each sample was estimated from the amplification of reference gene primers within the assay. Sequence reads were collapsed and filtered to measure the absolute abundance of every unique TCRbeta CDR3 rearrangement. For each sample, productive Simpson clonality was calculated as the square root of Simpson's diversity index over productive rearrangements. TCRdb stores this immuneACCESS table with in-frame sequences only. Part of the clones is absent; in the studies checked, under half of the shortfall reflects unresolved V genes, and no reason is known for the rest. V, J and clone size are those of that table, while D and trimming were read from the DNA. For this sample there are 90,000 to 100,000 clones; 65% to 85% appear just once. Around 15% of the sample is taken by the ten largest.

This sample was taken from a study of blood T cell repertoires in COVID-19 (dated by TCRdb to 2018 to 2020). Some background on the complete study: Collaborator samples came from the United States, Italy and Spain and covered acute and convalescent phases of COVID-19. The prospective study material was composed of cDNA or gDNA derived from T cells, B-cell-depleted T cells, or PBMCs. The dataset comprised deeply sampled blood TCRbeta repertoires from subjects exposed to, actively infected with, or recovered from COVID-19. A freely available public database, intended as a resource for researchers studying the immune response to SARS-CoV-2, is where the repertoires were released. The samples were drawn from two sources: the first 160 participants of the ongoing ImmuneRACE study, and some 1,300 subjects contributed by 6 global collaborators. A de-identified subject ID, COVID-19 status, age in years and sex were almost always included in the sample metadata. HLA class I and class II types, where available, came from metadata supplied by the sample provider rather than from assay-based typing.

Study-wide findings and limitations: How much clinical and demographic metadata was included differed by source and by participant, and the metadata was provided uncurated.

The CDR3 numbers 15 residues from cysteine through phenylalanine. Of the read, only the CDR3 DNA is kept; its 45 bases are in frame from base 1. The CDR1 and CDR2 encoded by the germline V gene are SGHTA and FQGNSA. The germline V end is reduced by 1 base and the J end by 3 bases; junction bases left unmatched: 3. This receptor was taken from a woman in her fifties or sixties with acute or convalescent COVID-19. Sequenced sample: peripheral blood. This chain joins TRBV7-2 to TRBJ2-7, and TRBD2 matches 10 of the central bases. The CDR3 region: CASSLVSGGNYEQYF. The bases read TGTGCCAGCAGCTTAGTTAGCGGGGGGAACTACGAGCAGTACTTC.